The 25 T cell receptor beta chains reported below all come from one sample, sequenced in a study of long-term antiretroviral therapy in people with HIV. It was version v3.0 of the immunoSEQ assay that was run at survey level. The repertoire was sequenced with immunoSEQ multiplex PCR; TCRdb's copy has only in-frame clones and lacks some. Among about 34,000 clones listed, 83% were seen once. The source was unsorted PBMCs, collected 0.4 years before starting antiretroviral therapy. The receptors stem from a young man with HIV.

The chain combines TRBV5-1 with TRBJ2-3; no clear D gene. The V end was cut by 4 bases, the J end by 0 bases, with 9 bases between. CDR3 length: 14 amino acids. Germline V lookup: CDR1 SGHRS, CDR2 YFSETQ. The CDR3 reads CASSPLTSTDTQYF. The CDR3 coding sequence is TGCGCCAGCAGCCCTTTGACAAGCACAGATACGCAGTATTTT.

This sequence joins TRBV28 and TRBJ1-5; no clear D. The CDR3 is 12 amino acids. The V end was cut by 4 bases, the J end by 7 bases, with 8 bases between. Germline V lookup: CDR1 MDHEN, CDR2 SYDVKM. In nucleotides, the CDR3 is TGTGCCAGCAGTTCGGGGAAGCAGCCCCAGCATTTT. It specifies CASSSGKQPQHF.

The chain uses TRBV30 and TRBJ2-2; D perhaps matches TRBD2 (5 bases). The CDR3 runs 15 residues. Deletions cut 3 bases from V and 4 bases from J, with 15 bases between. Germline CDR1 and CDR2: GTSNPN and SVGIG (reference sequence). The CDR3 sequence is CAWSNPRGGTGELFF. The CDR3, as DNA: TGTGCCTGGAGCAACCCCCGGGGTGGCACCGGGGAGCTGTTTTTT.

V and J are TRBV7-9 and TRBJ1-5, with D uncertain. The CDR3 contains 15 residues. Trimming removed 5 bases from V and 0 bases from J, with 11 bases in between. The germline CDR1 and CDR2 sequences are SEHNR and FQNEAQ (reference sequence). The CDR3 region is CASSPMANSNQPQHF. CDR3 nucleotide sequence: TGTGCCAGCAGCCCCATGGCGAATAGCAATCAGCCCCAGCATTTT.

The chain is built from TRBV5-1 and TRBJ2-7; 8 bases agree with TRBD1. Germline CDR1 SGHRS, CDR2 YFSETQ. This CDR3 is built from 15 residues. V shed 1 base, J shed 2 bases, and the junction held 5 bases outside the gene matches. CDR3 DNA sequence: TGCGCCAGCAGCTTGCATGGACAGGGCCCCTACGAGCAGTACTTC. It translates to CASSLHGQGPYEQYF.

This clone was seen once. The chain has TRBV23-1 and TRBJ2-5, with D unclear. TRBV23-1 is filed as an ORF, its function uncertain. The V end was cut by 0 bases, the J end by 4 bases, with 15 bases between. The CDR3 totals 16 residues. As DNA, the CDR3 is TGCGCCAGCAGTCAATCTGGTGAGCGTTTTTCAGAGACCCAGTACTTC. Translating it yields CASSQSGERFSETQYF.

V gene TRBV7-9 combines with J gene TRBJ1-4; no clear D. The CDR3 totals 15 residues. The V end lost 5 bases, the J end lost 3 bases, and 13 bases lay between the germline ends. CDR1 and CDR2 (germline): SEHNR, FQNEAQ (reference sequence). The CDR3 sequence is CASSQPLSANEKLFF. In DNA form, the CDR3 reads TGTGCCAGCAGCCAGCCCCTTTCGGCTAATGAAAAACTGTTTTTT.

This clone was seen more than once but under ten times. The chain is built from TRBV6-1 and TRBJ1-2, with TRBD1 identical over 8 bases. V shed 2 bases, J shed 6 bases, and the junction held 5 bases outside the gene matches. Germline V CDR1 and CDR2: MNHNS, SASEGT. This CDR3 is built from 14 residues. The CDR3 is CASSEPAGGDGYTF. As DNA, the CDR3 is TGTGCCAGCAGTGAACCCGCAGGGGGCGATGGCTACACCTTC.

This rearrangement joins TRBV5-6 to TRBJ1-1, with a tentative D call TRBD1 (6 bases). Trimming took 0 bases from V and 11 from J, leaving 17 bases between them. The CDR3 runs to 14 residues. The germline gives CDR1 SGHDT, CDR2 YYEEEE. The chain's CDR3 is CASSLGVSGAGAFF. The CDR3 DNA reads as TGTGCCAGCAGCTTGGGGGTGTCAGGGGCTGGCGCTTTCTTT. Supplemented by reference TRBV5-6 and TRBJ1-1, the full variable domain reads DAGVTQSPTHLIKTRGQQVTLRCSPKSGHDTVSWYQQALGQGPQFIFQYYEEEERQRGNFPDRFSGHQFPNYSSELNVNALLLGDSALYLCASSLGVSGAGAFFGQGTRLTVV.

The rearrangement uses TRBV18 and TRBJ2-5, with D tentatively TRBD2 (6 bases). The V and J ends lost 5 bases and 5 bases respectively, with 21 bases between them. Germline V gives CDR1 KGHSH, CDR2 LQKENI. CDR3 size: 16 residues. CDR3 residues: CASSSQAIGTGETQYF. The CDR3 DNA sequence: TGTGCCAGCTCATCCCAAGCGATCGGGACTGGGGAGACCCAGTACTTC.

The chain is built from TRBV9 and TRBJ2-3; D perhaps matches TRBD2 (6 bases). Between the trimmed V and J ends, which lost 0 bases and 4 bases, there was a span of 12 bases. Germline CDR1 reads SGDLS; CDR2 reads YYNGEE. The CDR3 covers 15 residues. CDR3 region: CASSVGGAFADTQYF. CDR3 nucleotides: TGTGCCAGCAGCGTAGGCGGGGCTTTTGCAGATACGCAGTATTTT.

V gene TRBV30 combines with J gene TRBJ1-4; D is unclear. V was clipped by 2 bases and J by 8 bases, with 21 bases between them. Germline V lookup: CDR1 GTSNPN, CDR2 SVGIG (reference sequence). The CDR3 is 16 amino acids. The CDR3 reads CAWSQPSPWRFEKLFF. The CDR3 coding sequence is TGTGCCTGGAGTCAACCCTCCCCTTGGAGGTTCGAAAAACTGTTTTTT.

The V gene is TRBV9, the J gene TRBJ2-3; the match to TRBD2 covers 9 bases. Germline trimming cut 4 bases from V and 2 bases from J; bases unmatched to any gene: 11. CDR1 is SGDLS and CDR2 is YYNGEE in the germline V gene. This CDR3 contains 17 residues. This CDR3 is CASSPLPGLAPTDTQYF. CDR3 bases: TGTGCCAGCAGCCCCCTGCCGGGACTAGCCCCCACAGATACGCAGTATTTT.

The chain combines TRBV5-1 with TRBJ2-5; D is unresolved. With 4 bases removed from V and 3 bases from J, the gap between germline ends came to 10 bases. CDR3 size: 13 residues. Germline V CDR1 and CDR2: SGHRS, YFSETQ. CDR3 bases: TGCGCCAGCAGCCTGCGGAAAAAAGAGACCCAGTACTTC. Translating gives CASSLRKKETQYF.

The rearrangement joins TRBV5-4 to TRBJ2-1, with 9 nucleotides matching TRBD2. Germline values: CDR1 SGHNT, CDR2 YYREEE (reference sequence). The V and J ends lost 4 bases and 8 bases, in that order; junction bases with no gene match: 16. The CDR3 is 17 residues long. For the CDR3, the DNA is TGTGCCAGCAGCCCCCGGGTGAATGCTCGCGGGGGGGATGAGCAGTTCTTC. As protein: CASSPRVNARGGDEQFF. Together with reference TRBV5-4 and TRBJ2-1, the CDR3 gives the full variable domain: ETGVTQSPTHLIKTRGQQVTLRCSSQSGHNTVSWYQQALGQGPQFIFQYYREEENGRGNFPPRFSGLQFPNYSSELNVNALELDDSALYLCASSPRVNARGGDEQFFGPGTRLTVL.

The chain uses TRBV7-8 and TRBJ2-5, with no clear D. This CDR3 spans 15 amino acids. From germline, CDR1 is SGHVS and CDR2 FQNEAQ. The V end was cut by 1 base, the J end by 2 bases, with 11 bases between. CDR3 loop: CASSLGGPTQETQYF. As DNA, the CDR3 is TGTGCCAGCAGCTTAGGAGGTCCTACTCAAGAGACCCAGTACTTC. Looking up the rest from reference TRBV7-8 and TRBJ2-5 gives the full variable domain: GAGVSQSPRYKVAKRGQDVALRCDPISGHVSLFWYQQALGQGPEFLTYFQNEAQLDKSGLPSDRFFAERPEGSVSTLKIQRTQQEDSAVYLCASSLGGPTQETQYFGPGTRLLVL.

The chain employs TRBV5-5 and TRBJ1-1; the D is unclear. The V and J ends lost 1 base and 3 bases respectively, with 10 bases between them. Germline CDR1 is SGHKS and CDR2 is YYEKEE (reference sequence). CDR3 length: 14 residues. The CDR3 spells CASSLQRRDTEAFF. The DNA for the CDR3 is TGTGCCAGCAGCTTGCAGCGACGGGACACTGAAGCTTTCTTT.

The V and J genes are TRBV29-1 and TRBJ2-1; 7 bases match TRBD1. The ends lost 8 bases at V and 6 bases at J; junction bases unmatched: 16. CDR1 is SQVTM, CDR2 ANQGSEA, per germline. This CDR3 comprises 15 residues. The CDR3 DNA follows: TGCAGCTCATCGAGGGGGCTGCTCGGTGGCAATGAGCAGTTCTTC. Translated, it gives CSSSRGLLGGNEQFF.

The rearrangement joins TRBV30 to TRBJ2-1; 7 bases map to TRBD2. This CDR3 has 10 amino acids. Trimming removed 6 bases from V and 10 bases from J; junction bases left unmatched: 3. Germline V CDR1 and CDR2: GTSNPN, SVGIG (reference sequence). CDR3 DNA sequence: TGTGCCTGCGGGAGGCGAGAGCAGTTCTTC. Its translation is CACGRREQFF.

This chain connects TRBV30 to TRBJ2-5, with D unresolved. The CDR3 covers 11 residues. Germline V gene sequence: CDR1 GTSNPN, CDR2 SVGIG (reference sequence). V was clipped by 0 bases and J by 4 bases, with 3 bases between them. CDR3 sequence: CAWSVGETQYF. In DNA form, the CDR3 reads TGTGCCTGGAGTGTGGGAGAGACCCAGTACTTC.

V is TRBV6-1 and J is TRBJ2-7; 8 nucleotides agree with TRBD1. The germline gives CDR1 MNHNS, CDR2 SASEGT. The CDR3 length is 16 residues. Trimming at V came to 0 bases and at J to 7 bases, leaving 11 bases not matched to a gene. CDR3 coding DNA: TGTGCCAGCAGTGAAGCTGGGCAGGGGGCGAAGTTAGAGCAGTACTTC. Translation: CASSEAGQGAKLEQYF.

J is TRBJ1-4 and V is TRBV10-1; D ambiguous. The CDR3 extends over 10 amino acids. V was trimmed by 5 bases and J by 5 bases, leaving 0 bases between them. Looked up from germline, CDR1 is WNHNN and CDR2 is SYGVQD (reference sequence). The CDR3 reads CASSNEKLFF. CDR3 DNA: TGCGCCAGCAGTAATGAAAAACTGTTTTTT.

V and J are TRBV6-5 and TRBJ2-2; weak D call: TRBD2 (5 bases). This CDR3 contains 12 residues. Looked up from germline, CDR1 is MNHEY and CDR2 is SVGAGI. Trimming took 6 bases from V and 5 from J, leaving 7 bases between them. This CDR3 reads CASRPGTGELFF. CDR3 DNA sequence: TGTGCCAGCAGACCGGGGACCGGGGAGCTGTTTTTT.

This clone was counted between two and nine times. The chain has TRBV19 and TRBJ2-7; TRBD1 or TRBD2 may be the D gene (5 bases each). Germline V lookup: CDR1 LNHDA, CDR2 SQIVND (reference sequence). The V and J ends lost 1 base and 4 bases respectively, with 8 bases between them. The CDR3 sequence is 13 residues long. The CDR3 nucleotides read TGTGCCAGTAGTATAGCGGGGACGTACGAGCAGTACTTC. Translating gives CASSIAGTYEQYF.

The CDR3 loop is CAGATQSLKDTIYF. CDR3 in DNA: TGTGCCGGCGCGACTCAGTCCTTAAAGGACACCATATATTTT. J is TRBJ1-3 and V is TRBV6-1; D gene ambiguous. The V gene lost 11 bases and the J gene lost 8 bases, with 22 bases spanning the gap. Germline loops: CDR1 MNHNS, CDR2 SASEGT. The CDR3 length is 14 residues.